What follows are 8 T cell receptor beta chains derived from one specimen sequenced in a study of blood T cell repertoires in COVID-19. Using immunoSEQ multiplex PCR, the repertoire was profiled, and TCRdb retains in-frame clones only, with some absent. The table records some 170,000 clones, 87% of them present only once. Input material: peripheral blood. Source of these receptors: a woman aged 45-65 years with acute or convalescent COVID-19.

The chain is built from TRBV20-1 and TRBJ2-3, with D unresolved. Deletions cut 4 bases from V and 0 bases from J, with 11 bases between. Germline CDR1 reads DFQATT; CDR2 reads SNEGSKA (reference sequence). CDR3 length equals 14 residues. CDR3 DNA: TGCAGTGCTATTGAACACCCTAGCACAGATACGCAGTATTTT. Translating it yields CSAIEHPSTDTQYF.

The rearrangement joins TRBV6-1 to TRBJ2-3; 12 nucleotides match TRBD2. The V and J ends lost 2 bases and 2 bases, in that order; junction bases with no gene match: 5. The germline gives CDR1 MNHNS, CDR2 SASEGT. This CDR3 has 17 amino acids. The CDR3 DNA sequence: TGTGCCAGCAGTGAACGCCGACTAGCGGGAGCCACAGATACGCAGTATTTT. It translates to CASSERRLAGATDTQYF.

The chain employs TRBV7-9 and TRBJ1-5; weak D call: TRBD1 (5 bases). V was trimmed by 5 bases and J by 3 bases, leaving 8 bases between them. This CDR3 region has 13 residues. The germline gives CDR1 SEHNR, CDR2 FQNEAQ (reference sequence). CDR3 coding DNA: TGTGCCAGCAGCCGACAGTCCAATCAGCCCCAGCATTTT. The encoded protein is CASSRQSNQPQHF.

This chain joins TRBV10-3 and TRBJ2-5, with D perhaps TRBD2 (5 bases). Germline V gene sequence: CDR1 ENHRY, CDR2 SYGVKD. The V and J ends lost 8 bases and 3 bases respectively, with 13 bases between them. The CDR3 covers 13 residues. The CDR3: CAIGERSEETQYF. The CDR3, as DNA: TGTGCCATCGGGGAGAGGAGTGAAGAGACCCAGTACTTC.

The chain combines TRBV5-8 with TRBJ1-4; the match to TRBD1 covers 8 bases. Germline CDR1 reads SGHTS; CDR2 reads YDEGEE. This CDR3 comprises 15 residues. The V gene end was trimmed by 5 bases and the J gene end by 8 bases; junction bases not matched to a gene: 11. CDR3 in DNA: TGTGCCAGCAGTTTCGGACAGGGAGGAAAGGAAAAACTGTTTTTT. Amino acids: CASSFGQGGKEKLFF. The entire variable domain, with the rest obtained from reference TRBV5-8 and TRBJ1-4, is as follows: EAGVTQSPTHLIKTRGQQATLRCSPISGHTSVYWYQQALGLGLQFLLWYDEGEERNRGNFPPRFSGRQFPNYSSELNVNALELEDSALYLCASSFGQGGKEKLFFGSGTQLSVL.

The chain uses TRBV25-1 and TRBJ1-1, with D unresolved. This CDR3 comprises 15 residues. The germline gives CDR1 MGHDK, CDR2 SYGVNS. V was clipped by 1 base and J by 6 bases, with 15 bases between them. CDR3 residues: CASSEFGGLVAEAFF. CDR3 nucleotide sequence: TGTGCCAGCAGTGAATTCGGCGGGTTAGTAGCTGAAGCTTTCTTT.

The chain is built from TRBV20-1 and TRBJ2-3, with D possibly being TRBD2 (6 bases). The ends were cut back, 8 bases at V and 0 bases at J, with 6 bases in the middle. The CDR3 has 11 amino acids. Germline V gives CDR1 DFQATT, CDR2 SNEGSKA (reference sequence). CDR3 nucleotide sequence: TGCAGTCTAGCGAGCACAGATACGCAGTATTTT. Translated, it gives CSLASTDTQYF.

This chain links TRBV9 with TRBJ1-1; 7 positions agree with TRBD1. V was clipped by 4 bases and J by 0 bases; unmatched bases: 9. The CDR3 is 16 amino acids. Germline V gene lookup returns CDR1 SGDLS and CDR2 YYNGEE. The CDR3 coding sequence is TGTGCCAGCAGCCCTCGGGGACAGCTGATGAACACTGAAGCTTTCTTT. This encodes CASSPRGQLMNTEAFF.